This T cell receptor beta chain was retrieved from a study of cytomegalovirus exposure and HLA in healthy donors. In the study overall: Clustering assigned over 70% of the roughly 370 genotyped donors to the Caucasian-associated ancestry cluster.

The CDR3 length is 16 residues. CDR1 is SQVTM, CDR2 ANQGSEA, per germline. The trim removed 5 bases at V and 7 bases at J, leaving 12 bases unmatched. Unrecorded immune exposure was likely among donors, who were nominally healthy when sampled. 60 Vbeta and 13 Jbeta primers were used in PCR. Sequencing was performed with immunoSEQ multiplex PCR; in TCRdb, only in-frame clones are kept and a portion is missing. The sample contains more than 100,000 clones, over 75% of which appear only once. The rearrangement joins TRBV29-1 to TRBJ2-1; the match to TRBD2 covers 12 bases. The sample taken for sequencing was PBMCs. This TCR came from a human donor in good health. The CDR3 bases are TGCAGCGTTTCAAAGTGGACTAGCGGGATTGGGAATGAGCAGTTCTTC. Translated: CSVSKWTSGIGNEQFF.